This TCR beta chain derives from a study of response to subunit inactivated influenza vaccine (dated by TCRdb to the late 2010s). Regarding the complete study: The study used deep quantitative T cell receptor repertoire profiling to track responses to a trivalent subunit inactivated influenza vaccine.

This clonotype has a handful of counts. Its specific antigen is unknown. The record has no base qualities; no much larger clone is one base away. The germline V gene encodes CDR1 KGHDR and CDR2 SFDVKD. Spanning cysteine to phenylalanine, the CDR3 consists of 13 amino acids. Only CDR3 DNA is held: 39 bases, read in frame from base 1. At the junction V is shortened by 4 bases and J by 2 bases, with 6 bases in between. Library preparation was by RT-PCR. The sequencer was an Illumina HiSeq 2500. Clones were called with MiXCR by TCRdb after fastp trimmed the public reads at Q25, and only in-frame beta chains were retained. Rows matching on CDR3 protein sequence are summarized as one entry with the most common DNA and genes. The sample table shows around 710,000 distinct CDR3 sequences, and approximately 15% are seen once. The ten biggest clones cover approximately 7% of the sample. Findings and caveats that apply to the study as a whole: The authors suggested that each seasonal influenza vaccination may recruit only a limited number of new T cells.

Material: PBMCs from blood, obtained 14 to 15 days before vaccination. This receptor was identified in a man aged 50-60 years who received an inactivated influenza vaccine. Donor details come from another sample of the same person, matched by shared clones. This chain is built from TRBV24-1 and TRBJ2-3, with the D gene not confidently named. The DNA sequence follows: TGTGCCACCAGTGAGGGATTCACAGATACGCAGTATTTT. This sequence encodes CATSEGFTDTQYF.